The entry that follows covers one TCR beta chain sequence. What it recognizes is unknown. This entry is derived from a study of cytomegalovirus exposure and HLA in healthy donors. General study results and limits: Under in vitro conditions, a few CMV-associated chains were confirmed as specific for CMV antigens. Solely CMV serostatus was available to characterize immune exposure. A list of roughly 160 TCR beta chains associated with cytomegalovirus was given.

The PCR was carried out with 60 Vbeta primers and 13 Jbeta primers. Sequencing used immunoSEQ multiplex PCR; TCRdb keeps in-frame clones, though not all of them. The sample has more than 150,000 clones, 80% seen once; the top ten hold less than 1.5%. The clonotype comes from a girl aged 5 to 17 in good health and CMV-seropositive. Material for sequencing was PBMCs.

The CDR3 nucleotides read TGCAGCGTTGAAGCTCGGGGAGGGGGGCGACAGGTTCCAACCTATCCTAACTATGGCTACACCTTC. Translation: CSVEARGGGRQVPTYPNYGYTF. This chain joins TRBV29-1 and TRBJ1-2; a weak D match, TRBD1 (6 bases). Trimming took 1 base from V and 0 from J, leaving 33 bases between them. The CDR3 is 22 residues long. CDR1 is SQVTM, CDR2 ANQGSEA, per germline. The variable domain in full, with the rest retrieved from reference TRBV29-1 and TRBJ1-2, is SAVISQKPSRDICQRGTSLTIQCQVDSQVTMMFWYRQQPGQSLTLIATANQGSEATYESGFVIDKFPISRPNLTFSTLTVSNMSPEDSSIYLCSVEARGGGRQVPTYPNYGYTFGSGTRLTVV.